This T cell receptor beta chain was profiled in a study of post-analysis software for immune sequencing data. About the research overall: The disease courses covered relapsing-remitting, secondary progressive and progressive-relapsing multiple sclerosis.

Between the trimmed V and J ends, which lost 7 bases and 5 bases, there was a span of 11 bases. CDR3 size: 12 residues. Study results and limitations: In multiple sclerosis, normalized Chao1 diversity was significantly below that of controls. Co-batched samples clustered tightly together by F measure. When patients were compared with controls, five TRBV segments were more frequent, TRBV5-6, TRBV5-1 and TRBV20-1 among them.

Included in the TCR beta cDNA libraries were unique molecular identifiers. TCRdb passed the PCR reads through MiXCR, listing each CDR3 protein once. The sample has about 260,000 distinct CDR3 sequences, 36% seen once. Remarks on this clonotype: The antigen remains unidentified.

Sequenced input: blood. The chain combines TRBV12-3 or TRBV12-4 with TRBJ1-1, with D unclear. The TCR originated in a girl under 18 with multiple sclerosis. CDR3 in DNA: TGTGCCAGCACGATAAGAGATACTGAAGCTTTCTTT. Its protein product is CASTIRDTEAFF.